The clone carrying this T cell receptor (beta chain) was seen a few times. The data were taken from a study of shared clonotypes between healthy human individuals. Study-level background: With ages of 18 to 49, the donors were two women and three men.

V was clipped by 1 base and J by 4 bases, with 7 bases between them. Germline V gives CDR1 SEHNR, CDR2 FQNEAQ (reference sequence). The CDR3 sequence is 14 residues long. It was into CD45RA+ naive and CD45RA-negative memory subsets that the CD4+ cells were split. The deep-level immunoSEQ assay was used. The data were produced by immunoSEQ multiplex PCR, yet TCRdb's version contains in-frame clones alone and is incomplete. The repertoire holds about 2.3 million clones, 85% to 95% seen once, with approximately 0.4% in the top ten. This receptor was obtained from a young man in good health. Some clones in this sample may be carry-over from other donors' samples. The sequencing input was naive CD4+ T cells from PBMCs. Subset here: CD45RA+ positively selected. The V call is TRBV7-9, the J call TRBJ1-4; possible D gene TRBD1, 5 bases. CDR3 protein: CASSLVRDNEKLFF. The CDR3 DNA sequence: TGTGCCAGCAGCTTAGTCAGGGATAATGAAAAACTGTTTTTT. Full variable domain (remainder filled in from reference TRBV7-9 and TRBJ1-4): DTGVSQNPRHKITKRGQNVTFRCDPISEHNRLYWYRQTLGQGPEFLTYFQNEAQLEKSRLLSDRFSAERPKGSFSTLEIQRTEQGDSAMYLCASSLVRDNEKLFFGSGTQLSVL.